This T cell receptor (beta chain) was profiled in a study of blood T cell repertoires in COVID-19. Looked up from germline, CDR1 is LGHNA and CDR2 is YNFKEQ. The CDR3 has 15 amino acids. V shed 1 base and J shed 1 base, with 7 bases lying between them. Original handling: Counts of nucleated cells, estimated from reference gene primer amplification, were obtained. Only in-frame clones appear in the TCRdb table, and some are missing; sequencing was by immunoSEQ multiplex PCR. The V and J calls and clone size come from that table; D and trimming were worked out from the DNA. The sample carries 240,000 or so clones, around 86% recorded once.

The clonotype originates from a woman in her 50s who had recovered from COVID-19. The sample taken for sequencing was PBMCs or T cells enriched from blood (not recorded which). This chain connects TRBV4-2 to TRBJ2-2; no firm D call. The chain's CDR3 is CASSQVLGNTGELFF. CDR3 nucleotides: TGTGCCAGCAGCCAAGTGCTAGGGAACACCGGGGAGCTGTTTTTT.